This entry lists 6 T cell receptor beta chains sequenced from one sample in a study of Graves' ophthalmopathy and Graves' hyperthyroidism (dated by TCRdb to the late 2010s). Sequencing took place on an Illumina HiSeq 2000. For repertoire sequencing, the TCR beta CDR3 regions were amplified from RNA transcripts. The first round of RT-PCR was done with HTBI primers and the Qiagen OneStep RT-PCR kit, and was followed by a second round of multiplex PCR, then size selection and purification. The public reads were reanalyzed by TCRdb: fastp trimming at Q25, MiXCR alignment, in-frame beta chains only. A single entry per CDR3 protein holds the most common genes and DNA from its merged rows. The sample profile shows about 700,000 distinct CDR3 sequences; about 40% of them were found once. The top ten hold roughly 3.5% of the sample. The source material was peripheral blood. The receptors come from an adult man with Graves' ophthalmopathy.

J is TRBJ1-1 and V is TRBV2; TRBD1 might be the D (5 bases). Germline assignment: CDR1 SNHLY and CDR2 FYNNEI. This CDR3 is built from 17 residues. V was cut by 7 bases and J by 6 bases, with 27 bases left in between. This CDR3 reads CASTSRWGDRVIPEAFF. The CDR3 nucleotides are TGTGCCAGCACCTCTCGGTGGGGGGATCGGGTCATCCCTGAAGCTTTCTTT.

CDR3 residues: CASSQLYLPYQETQYF. CDR3 DNA sequence: TGTGCCAGCAGCCAACTTTATTTACCGTACCAAGAGACCCAGTACTTC. The V gene is TRBV3-1, the J gene TRBJ2-5; D not certain. Trimming removed 2 bases at V and 0 bases at J, with 13 bases between. This CDR3 comprises 16 residues. Per germline, CDR1 LGHDT and CDR2 YNNKEL (reference sequence).

Only one count was recorded for this clonotype. The chain uses TRBV27 and TRBJ1-3; no clear D. Germline V gene sequence: CDR1 MNHEY, CDR2 SMNVEV (reference sequence). Between the trimmed V and J ends, which lost 7 bases and 7 bases, there was a span of 14 bases. The CDR3 extends over 13 amino acids. CDR3 in DNA: TGTGCCAGCAAAGTTAACGGCTTGAACACCATATATTTT. This translates into CASKVNGLNTIYF.

This clonotype was detected only a few times. J is TRBJ2-7 and V is TRBV6-1, with D perhaps TRBD1 (6 bases). Looked up from germline, CDR1 is MNHNS and CDR2 is SASEGT. Trimming stripped 5 bases from V and 3 bases from J, with 14 bases between. The CDR3 runs 14 residues. The CDR3 region has the DNA TGTGCCAGCAGTCCCCCGGGACATCACTACGAGCAGTACTTC. It specifies CASSPPGHHYEQYF.

This clonotype showed up many times. V and J are TRBV29-1 and TRBJ2-7; D is tentatively TRBD1 or TRBD2 (5 bases each). The CDR3 extends over 14 amino acids. V was trimmed by 6 bases and J by 2 bases, leaving 17 bases between them. Germline CDR1 and CDR2: SQVTM and ANQGSEA. CDR3 nucleotides: TGCAGCGTGGGGCAGGCGGGTCTTACCTACGAGCAGTACTTC. It translates to CSVGQAGLTYEQYF.

This sequence joins TRBV19 and TRBJ2-5; 7 nucleotides match TRBD2. V trimming: 6 bases; J trimming: 9 bases; junction bases outside the gene matches: 13. Looked up from germline, CDR1 is LNHDA and CDR2 is SQIVND (reference sequence). The CDR3 consists of 14 residues. CDR3: CASSERGTRGAQYF. DNA for the CDR3: TGTGCCAGTAGCGAGCGGGGAACTCGCGGGGCCCAGTACTTC.